This T cell receptor (beta chain) emerged from a study of post-analysis software for immune sequencing data. Across the whole study: Patients with relapsing-remitting, secondary progressive and progressive-relapsing multiple sclerosis courses were all represented. Study conclusions and caveats: When patients were compared with controls, a handful of TRBV segments were more frequent, TRBV5-6, TRBV5-1 and TRBV20-1 among them. Multiple sclerosis patients had significantly lower normalized Chao1 diversity than controls. Strong co-clustering by F measure was seen for same-batch samples.

Unique molecular identifiers were carried by the TCR beta cDNA libraries. TCRdb re-called the PCR reads with MiXCR, one entry per CDR3 protein. The sample lists about 540,000 distinct CDR3 sequences, about a third occurring once. This clonotype was seen more than once but under ten times. Antigen unknown. V dropped 5 bases and J dropped 3; count of bases not matched to a gene: 12. The CDR3 loop spans 16 amino acids. Germline assignment: CDR1 SGHRS and CDR2 YFSETQ. The TCR comes from a girl aged 2-17 years with multiple sclerosis. Sequencing was done on a sample of blood. V usage is TRBV5-1 and J usage is TRBJ2-5; TRBD1 agrees at 8 bases. The CDR3 reads CASSSQGALRKETQYF. The CDR3 bases are TGCGCCAGCAGTTCTCAGGGGGCGTTGAGGAAAGAGACCCAGTACTTC.